The rows below give T cell receptor beta chains drawn from one sample of a study of shared clonotypes between healthy human individuals. Produced via immunoSEQ multiplex PCR; TCRdb's table is partial and in-frame only. The table records hundreds of thousands of clones, about 95% of them present only once. The sequenced material came from naive CD8+ T cells sorted from blood. The receptors shown here come from a woman in her thirties in good health. CDR3s include the opening cysteine and the closing phenylalanine or tryptophan. D genes are given only for firm matches. Clone size is stated in some rows and not others, as once, few, many or a class when expanded.

d_gene	j_gene	abundance	v_gene	CDR3nt	CDR3aa
TRBD2	TRBJ2-5	.	TRBV4-1	TGCGCCAGCAGCGGCGGGGCAGCGGGAGTCCCGAGGGAGCAGTACTTC	CASSGGAAGVPREQYF
TRBD1	TRBJ1-2	.	TRBV28	TGTGCCAGCAGTGCCGGACAGGCTTTCTATGGCTACACCTTC	CASSAGQAFYGYTF
TRBD1	TRBJ1-1	.	TRBV15	TGTGCCACCCGAGGACAGGCCGGGGCTGAAGCTTTCTTT	CATRGQAGAEAFF
.	TRBJ2-1	.	TRBV28	TGTGCCAGCAGTTTAGTACATGAGCAGTTCTTC	CASSLVHEQFF
.	TRBJ1-1	.	TRBV19	TGTGCCAGTAGCGGGGAAGGACAGAGAATGAACACTGAAGCTTTCTTT	CASSGEGQRMNTEAFF
TRBD2	TRBJ2-7	.	TRBV29-1	TGCAGCGTTGAAGGGGTACCTACTAGCGATAGGTACGAGCAGTACTTC	CSVEGVPTSDRYEQYF
.	TRBJ2-1	.	TRBV11-2	TGTGCCAGCACCGCCACAAGGTTGTTAGAGAATGAGCAGTTCTTC	CASTATRLLENEQFF
TRBD2	TRBJ2-7	.	TRBV6-1	TGTGCCAGTAAAACTAGCGCCCCCGAATACTTC	CASKTSAPEYF
TRBD1	TRBJ1-5	.	TRBV9	TGTGCCAGCAGCGAGGGGGCAGTGGGTCAGCCCCAGCATTTT	CASSEGAVGQPQHF
TRBD1	TRBJ1-3	.	TRBV6-6	TGTGCCAGCACCACCCCCGGCAGGGGGGGAAACACCATATATTTT	CASTTPGRGGNTIYF
.	TRBJ2-7	.	TRBV9	TGTGCCAGCAGCGTAGGAGACTCCCTGTACGAGCAGTACTTC	CASSVGDSLYEQYF
.	TRBJ1-5	.	TRBV6-1	TGTGCCAGCACCGGTCGTGGGGTTAGCAATCAGCCCCAGCATTTT	CASTGRGVSNQPQHF
.	TRBJ2-7	.	TRBV5-4	TGTGCCAGCAGCTTGGGCTTTTCAGACGAGCAGTACTTC	CASSLGFSDEQYF
TRBD2	TRBJ2-5	once	TRBV28	TGTGCCAGCACCTGGACGGGGGGGGAGACCCAGTACTTC	CASTWTGGETQYF
TRBD1	TRBJ2-7	.	TRBV15	TGTGCCACCCGGACAGGGGGACCACCCTACGAGCAGTACTTC	CATRTGGPPYEQYF
TRBD2	TRBJ2-1	.	TRBV28	TGTGCCAGCAGTTTGAGGGGGAGGACTAGCGTCTACAATGAGCAGTTCTTC	CASSLRGRTSVYNEQFF
TRBD1	TRBJ1-1	.	TRBV28	TGTGCCAGCAGCCCCGGGGACAGGGGCTTAAACACTGAAGCTTTCTTT	CASSPGDRGLNTEAFF
TRBD1	TRBJ2-6	.	TRBV2	TGTGCCATCCTGAGGACAGGGGGACACTCTGGGGCCAACGTCCTGACTTTC	CAILRTGGHSGANVLTF
TRBD1	TRBJ1-5	.	TRBV19	TGTGCCAGCCGGGACAGGGCATATAGCAATCAGCCCCAGCATTTT	CASRDRAYSNQPQHF
.	TRBJ2-2	.	TRBV28	TGTGCCAGCAGTCTACTAGACCTGGAGCTGTTTTTT	CASSLLDLELFF
.	TRBJ2-3	.	TRBV27	TGTGCCAGCAGTTTATTCGGCCAGGGAGGAGATACGCAGTATTTT	CASSLFGQGGDTQYF
TRBD1	TRBJ1-1	.	TRBV27	TGTGCCAGCAGGGTACAGGGGCCAGGGCACACTGAAGCTTTCTTT	CASRVQGPGHTEAFF
.	TRBJ2-7	.	TRBV28	TGTGCCAGCAGTTCTGGACAGTTGGATTTCTACGAGCAGTACTTC	CASSSGQLDFYEQYF
TRBD1	TRBJ1-1	.	TRBV5-6	TGTGCCAGCAGCTTCGGACAGGGAAATTCAGCTTTCTTT	CASSFGQGNSAFF
TRBD1	TRBJ1-1	.	TRBV27	TGTGCCAGCGGACAGAGGGGGCGCGGGACTGAAGCTTTCTTT	CASGQRGRGTEAFF
.	TRBJ1-2	.	TRBV21-1	TGTGCCAGCAGCAAAGTAGCGAACAAACGACCCAACTATGGCTACACCTTC	CASSKVANKRPNYGYTF
.	TRBJ2-7	.	TRBV4-1	TGCGCCAGCAGCCAAGATGGGCGGGTGCCCACCTACGAGCAGTACTTC	CASSQDGRVPTYEQYF
.	TRBJ1-5	.	TRBV19	TGTGCCAGTAGCTACGGGACGTATAGCAATCAGCCCCAGCATTTT	CASSYGTYSNQPQHF
.	TRBJ1-5	once	TRBV9	TGTGCCAGCAGCGTAGGCAGTAGCAATCAGCCCCAGCATTTT	CASSVGSSNQPQHF
TRBD1	TRBJ1-2	few	TRBV2	TGTGCCAGCAGTGACGCGGCGACAGGGTACTATGGCTACACCTTC	CASSDAATGYYGYTF
TRBD1	TRBJ1-1	.	TRBV13	TGTGCCAGCAGCTCACCCCGGGACAGGGAAGGTCGGCCGATTCGTGGAGCTTTCTTT	CASSSPRDREGRPIRGAFF
.	TRBJ2-7	.	TRBV6-5	TGTGCCAGCAGTAAAACCCCAAGACGCTACGAGCAGTACTTC	CASSKTPRRYEQYF
TRBD1	TRBJ2-7	.	TRBV27	TGTGCCAGCAGCCAAAAGGGACAGGGTAACTACGAGCAGTACTTC	CASSQKGQGNYEQYF
.	TRBJ2-7	.	TRBV30	TGTGCCTGGAGTCGGATAGGGCCCTCCTACGAGCAGTACTTC	CAWSRIGPSYEQYF
.	TRBJ2-7	.	TRBV19	TGTGCCAGTAGTATCGGGCTATCCTACGAGCAGTACTTC	CASSIGLSYEQYF
TRBD2	TRBJ2-7	.	TRBV9	TGTGCCAGCAGCGTATCTTCCGGGACTAGCAACGAGCAGTACTTC	CASSVSSGTSNEQYF
.	TRBJ2-3	.	TRBV9	TGTGCCAGCAGCACCCCCCGGGGCGGAGGGGACGGTAGCACAGATACGCAGTATTTT	CASSTPRGGGDGSTDTQYF
.	TRBJ1-1	.	TRBV5-6	TGTGCCAGCAGCTTGGCGACAGACCCGAACACTGAAGCTTTCTTT	CASSLATDPNTEAFF
TRBD1	TRBJ2-7	.	TRBV18	TGTGCCAGCTCACCCACAGGGGGCTACGAGCAGTACTTC	CASSPTGGYEQYF
.	TRBJ1-1	.	TRBV4-1	TGCGCCAGCAGCCAAAGGGAGAAAAGGACTGAAGCTTTCTTT	CASSQREKRTEAFF
TRBD2	TRBJ2-7	.	TRBV27	TGTGCCAGCAGTTTTCGGGGGGCCTACGAGCAGTACTTC	CASSFRGAYEQYF
TRBD1	TRBJ1-5	.	TRBV27	TGTGCCACCTCAGGACAGGGGTATCAGCCCCAGCATTTT	CATSGQGYQPQHF
TRBD2	TRBJ2-3	.	TRBV2	TGTGCCAGCACCTGGGTTAAAGGTGTTTTAGCGGGAGGGACGCAGTATTTT	CASTWVKGVLAGGTQYF
TRBD2	TRBJ2-7	.	TRBV28	TGTGCCAGCAGTTTACCCCCTGGCGGGGGCTCCTACGAGCAGTACTTC	CASSLPPGGGSYEQYF
.	TRBJ2-7	once	TRBV10-3	TGTGCCAGTAGGGGCTCTCTCGGGGAGCAGTACTTC	CASRGSLGEQYF
.	TRBJ2-7	.	TRBV14	TGTGCCAGCAGCCAAGGCCTGGGGCTCTACGAGCAGTACTTC	CASSQGLGLYEQYF
.	TRBJ1-1	.	TRBV7-7	TGTGCCAGCAGCTTTTCCGCGAACACTGAAGCTTTCTTT	CASSFSANTEAFF
.	TRBJ2-5	.	TRBV28	TGTGCCAGCAGTTTAGGGTACGAGTTTTGGGATCAAGAGACCCAGTACTTC	CASSLGYEFWDQETQYF
TRBD2	TRBJ2-1	.	TRBV2	TGTGCCAGCAGCTCTAGCGGGAGCTACAATGAGCAGTTCTTC	CASSSSGSYNEQFF
.	TRBJ2-7	.	TRBV5-1	TGCGCCAGCAGCCACCCAGACGGGAGCTCCTACGAGCAGTACTTC	CASSHPDGSSYEQYF
TRBD1	TRBJ2-5	.	TRBV11-2	TGTGCCAGCAGCTGGATCGGGACAGCCCAAGAGACCCAGTACTTC	CASSWIGTAQETQYF
TRBD1	TRBJ1-2	.	TRBV27	TGTGCCAGCAAGGGGGCCTCCTTATGGGGCTACACCTTC	CASKGASLWGYTF
TRBD1	TRBJ2-7	.	TRBV7-8	TGTGCCAGCAGCTGGGGACAGGGCTACGAGCAGTACTTC	CASSWGQGYEQYF